The sequence of this TCR beta chain was determined in a study of blood T cell repertoires in COVID-19. Cohort allocation depended upon clinical history that participants reported. Sequenced by immunoSEQ multiplex PCR; TCRdb stores in-frame clones only, minus some. The sample includes some 460,000 clones, roughly 87% of them seen just once. The CDR3 loop spans 15 amino acids. Looked up from germline, CDR1 is LNHDA and CDR2 is SQIVND (reference sequence). V was cut by 3 bases and J by 2 bases, with 11 bases left in between. Sequencing was performed on PBMCs or T cells enriched from blood (not recorded which). The sequence came from a woman younger than 35 with acute COVID-19. This chain uses TRBV19 with TRBJ1-5; possible D gene TRBD1, 5 bases. This CDR3 reads CASSIQGMGNQPQHF. The CDR3 DNA follows: TGTGCCAGTAGTATTCAGGGAATGGGCAATCAGCCCCAGCATTTT.